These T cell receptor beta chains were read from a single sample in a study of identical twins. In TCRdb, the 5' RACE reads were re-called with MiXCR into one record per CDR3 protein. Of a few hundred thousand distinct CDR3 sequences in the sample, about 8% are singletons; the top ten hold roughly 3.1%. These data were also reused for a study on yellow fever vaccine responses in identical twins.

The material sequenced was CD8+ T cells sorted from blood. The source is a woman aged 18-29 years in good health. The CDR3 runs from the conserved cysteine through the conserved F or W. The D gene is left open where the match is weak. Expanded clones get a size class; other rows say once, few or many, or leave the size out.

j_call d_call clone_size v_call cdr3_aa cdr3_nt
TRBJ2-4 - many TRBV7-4 CASSLADGSKNIQYF TGTGCCAGCAGCTTAGCGGACGGATCCAAAAACATTCAGTACTTC
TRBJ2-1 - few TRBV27 CASVVDNEQFF TGTGCCAGCGTAGTGGACAATGAGCAGTTCTTC
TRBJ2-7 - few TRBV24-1 CATSEGYEQYF TGTGCCACCAGTGAGGGCTACGAGCAGTACTTC
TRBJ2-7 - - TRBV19 CASSIVDSYEQYF TGTGCCAGTAGTATAGTGGACTCCTACGAGCAGTACTTC
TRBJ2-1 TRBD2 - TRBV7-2 CASSSGLAGVYNEQFF TGTGCCAGCAGCTCTGGACTAGCGGGGGTGTACAATGAGCAGTTCTTC
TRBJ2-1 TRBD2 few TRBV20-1 CSARPLAGGPLTFF TGCAGTGCTAGACCCCTAGCGGGGGGGCCTTTGACATTCTTC
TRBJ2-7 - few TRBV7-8 CASSLRAGTDYEQYF TGTGCCAGCAGCTTAAGAGCAGGGACGGATTACGAGCAGTACTTC
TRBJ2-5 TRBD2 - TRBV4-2 CASSPTSGSTVETQYF TGTGCCAGCAGCCCAACTAGCGGGAGTACAGTGGAGACCCAGTACTTC
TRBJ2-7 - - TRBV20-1 CSASSDSLYEQYF TGCAGTGCTAGTTCGGACAGTCTCTACGAGCAGTACTTC
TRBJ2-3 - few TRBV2 CARRTSVSDTQYF TGTGCCCGCCGCACGAGCGTATCAGATACGCAGTATTTT
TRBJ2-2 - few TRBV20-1 CSARGVRGPSDGELFF TGCAGTGCTAGAGGAGTCAGGGGCCCCTCGGACGGGGAGCTGTTTTTT
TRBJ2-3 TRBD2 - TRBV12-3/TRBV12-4 CASIPWRAGVGDTQYF TGTGCCAGCATTCCCTGGCGAGCGGGGGTAGGGGATACGCAGTATTTT
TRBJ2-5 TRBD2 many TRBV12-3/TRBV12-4 CASRAGLNQETQYF TGTGCCAGCAGAGCGGGACTAAACCAAGAGACCCAGTACTTC
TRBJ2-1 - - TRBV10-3 CAISESLSTREQFF TGTGCCATCAGTGAGTCTTTGTCGACAAGGGAGCAGTTCTTC
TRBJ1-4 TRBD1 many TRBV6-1 CASSWDRGLGNEKLFF TGTGCCAGCAGCTGGGACAGGGGGCTCGGTAATGAAAAACTGTTTTTT
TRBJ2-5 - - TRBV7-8 CASSLVVVSGETQYF TGTGCCAGCAGCTTAGTGGTGGTCTCCGGGGAGACCCAGTACTTC
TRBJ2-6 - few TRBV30 CAWNEHTSNSGANVLTF TGTGCCTGGAATGAGCACACTAGTAACTCTGGGGCCAACGTCCTGACTTTC
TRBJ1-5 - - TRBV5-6 CASSLAPLNQPQHF TGTGCCAGCAGCTTGGCCCCTCTCAATCAGCCCCAGCATTTT
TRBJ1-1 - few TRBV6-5 CASSYSNVQGLMNTEAFF TGTGCCAGCAGTTACTCGAATGTGCAGGGACTAATGAACACTGAAGCTTTCTTT
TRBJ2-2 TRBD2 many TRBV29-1 CSVKTSGEYTGELFF TGCAGCGTTAAGACTAGCGGGGAATACACCGGGGAGCTGTTTTTT
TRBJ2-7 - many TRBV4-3 CASSHDATVLAGEQYF TGCGCCAGCAGCCATGACGCGACAGTACTAGCTGGTGAGCAGTACTTC
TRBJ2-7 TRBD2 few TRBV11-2 CASSPPGLAGLPYEQYF TGTGCCAGCAGCCCACCGGGACTAGCGGGACTCCCCTACGAGCAGTACTTC
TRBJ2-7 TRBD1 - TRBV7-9 CASSSQSETGAYEQYF TGTGCCAGCAGCTCGCAGTCGGAGACAGGGGCCTACGAGCAGTACTTC
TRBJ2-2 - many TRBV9 CASSQNTGELFF TGTGCCAGCAGCCAGAACACCGGGGAGCTGTTTTTT
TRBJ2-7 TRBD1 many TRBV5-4 CASSADRGSYEQYF TGTGCCAGCAGCGCCGACAGGGGGAGCTACGAGCAGTACTTC
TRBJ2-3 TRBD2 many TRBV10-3 CAITRTSGDTDTQYF TGTGCCATCACCAGGACTAGCGGGGACACAGATACGCAGTATTTT
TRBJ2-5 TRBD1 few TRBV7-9 CASSIFRDRQETQYF TGTGCCAGCAGCATCTTCCGGGACAGACAAGAGACCCAGTACTTC
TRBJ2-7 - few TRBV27 CASSLSLTYEQYF TGTGCCAGCAGCCTCAGCCTAACCTACGAGCAGTACTTC
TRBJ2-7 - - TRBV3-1 CASSLTFRDTSYEQYF TGTGCCAGCAGCCTAACCTTCCGGGACACATCCTACGAGCAGTACTTC
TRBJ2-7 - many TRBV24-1 CATSDYSSYEQYF TGTGCCACCAGTGATTACAGCTCCTACGAGCAGTACTTC
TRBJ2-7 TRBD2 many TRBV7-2 CASSFSGIYEQYF TGTGCCAGCAGCTTTAGCGGGATATACGAGCAGTACTTC
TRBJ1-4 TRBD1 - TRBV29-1 CSVDQGDEKLFF TGCAGCGTTGATCAGGGGGACGAAAAACTGTTTTTT
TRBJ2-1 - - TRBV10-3 CAISGTESGSEQFF TGTGCCATCAGTGGGACGGAGAGCGGCAGTGAGCAGTTCTTC
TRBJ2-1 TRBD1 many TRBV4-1 CASSHNRGNNEQFF TGCGCCAGCAGCCATAACAGGGGTAACAATGAGCAGTTCTTC
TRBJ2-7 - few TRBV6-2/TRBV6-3 CASSSANEQYF TGTGCCAGCAGTTCGGCTAACGAGCAGTACTTC
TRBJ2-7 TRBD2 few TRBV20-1 CSALSGVAGVFEQYF TGCAGTGCCCTATCCGGAGTAGCGGGAGTTTTCGAGCAGTACTTC
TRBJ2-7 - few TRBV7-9 CASSSDRPPGQYF TGTGCCAGCAGTTCTGACAGGCCCCCGGGGCAGTACTTC
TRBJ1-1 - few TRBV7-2 CASSTLTAVNTEAFF TGTGCCAGCAGCACCCTGACAGCCGTGAACACTGAAGCTTTCTTT
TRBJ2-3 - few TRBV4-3 CASSQDRSSDTQYF TGCGCCAGCAGCCAAGATCGGTCGTCAGATACGCAGTATTTT